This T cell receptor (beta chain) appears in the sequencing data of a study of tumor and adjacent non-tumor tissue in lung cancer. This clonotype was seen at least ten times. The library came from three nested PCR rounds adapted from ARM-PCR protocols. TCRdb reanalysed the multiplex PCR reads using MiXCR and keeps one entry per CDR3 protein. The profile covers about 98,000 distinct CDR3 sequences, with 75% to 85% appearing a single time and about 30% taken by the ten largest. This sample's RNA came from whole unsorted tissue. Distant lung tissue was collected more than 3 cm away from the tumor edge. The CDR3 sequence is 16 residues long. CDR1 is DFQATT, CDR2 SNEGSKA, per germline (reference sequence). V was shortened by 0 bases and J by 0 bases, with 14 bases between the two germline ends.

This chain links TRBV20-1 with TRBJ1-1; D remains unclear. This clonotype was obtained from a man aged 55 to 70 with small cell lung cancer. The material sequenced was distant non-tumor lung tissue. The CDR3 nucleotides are TGCAGTGCTAGAGATCGGCGTACTGGGATGAACACTGAAGCTTTCTTT. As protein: CSARDRRTGMNTEAFF.